The clone carrying this T cell receptor (beta chain) was observed a handful of times. Each CDR3 protein is one row after TCRdb ran MiXCR on the 5' RACE reads. The data show tens of thousands of distinct CDR3 sequences, roughly 7% seen once. The sample comes from a study of spatial heterogeneity in lung cancer. Study-wide background: Alpha-chain sequences were consistently detected in smaller numbers than beta-chain sequences. Across the raw uncorrected reads, a unique TCR and UMI combination was observed, on average, more than ten times.

The time point is: sample taken at primary tumor resection. Whole RNA from tumor, nontumor lung or frozen PBMC was sequenced unsorted. The donors, more than 55 patients with untreated early-stage non-small cell lung cancer, provided the samples. Germline loops: CDR1 DFQATT, CDR2 SNEGSKA (reference sequence). The ends lost 4 bases at V and 3 bases at J; junction bases unmatched: 4. The CDR3 is 14 amino acids. V is TRBV20-1 and J is TRBJ2-3, with 10 bases matching TRBD2. Sequenced here: PBMCs, sampled at surgery. The sequence was obtained from a female donor with early-stage non-small cell lung cancer. The CDR3 is CSAKWTSGTDTQYF. As DNA, the CDR3 is TGCAGTGCTAAATGGACTAGCGGAACAGATACGCAGTATTTT.